This paragraph reports one T cell receptor beta chain. Its antigen remains unidentified. This record comes from a study of graft-versus-host responses after intestinal transplantation. The J segment lost 6 bases and the V segment lost 6 bases, leaving 3 bases of the junction unmatched. The length of the CDR3 is 12 residues. From germline, CDR1 is SGHNT and CDR2 YENEEA. Generated by immunoSEQ multiplex PCR, the TCRdb table keeps only in-frame clones and is missing some. The table records around 31,000 clones, roughly 80% of them present only once. The genes are TRBV11-3 and TRBJ2-3, with TRBD1 identical over 7 bases. This clonotype was sampled from a human donor who received an intestinal transplant. The specimen was unstimulated CD8+ T cells sorted from spleen or lymph node cells, collected before intestinal transplant. Here the CDR3 reads CASSGRGDTQYF. CDR3 sequence (DNA): TGTGCCAGCAGTGGCAGGGGGGATACGCAGTATTTT.